The sequence of this TCR beta chain was determined in a study of CD8+ T cells in alopecia areata. Study outcomes and limitations: In blood and scalp, many expanded lesional clones persisted during tofacitinib. Normal scalp had lower clonality than lesional scalp, with alopecia totalis/universalis lesions showing this most strongly. In scalp, tofacitinib significantly decreased clonality and expanded CD8+ clones among the top 100.

RNA extraction was followed by reverse transcription into cDNA, which acted as the sequencing template. Here immunoSEQ multiplex PCR was the method, and the copy in TCRdb shows in-frame clones only, minus some. The sample includes 35,000 to 50,000 clones, roughly 90% of them seen just once. On this clone itself: Antigen specificity is unknown.

Treatment reported: oral pan-JAK inhibitor, 5-10 mg twice daily. V lost 4 bases, J lost 2 bases, and 8 bases stayed unmatched. Germline V gene sequence: CDR1 MGHRA, CDR2 YSYEKL. The CDR3 runs 15 residues. This sample comprised CD8+ T cells sorted from blood, obtained at week 24, from a patient treated with tofacitinib. The gene calls are TRBV4-1 and TRBJ2-7; the match to TRBD2 covers 7 bases. The receptor comes from a human donor with alopecia areata. The CDR3 region is CASSPLGGGTYEQYF. The CDR3 coding sequence is TGCGCCAGCAGCCCCCTAGGCGGGGGTACCTACGAGCAGTACTTC.